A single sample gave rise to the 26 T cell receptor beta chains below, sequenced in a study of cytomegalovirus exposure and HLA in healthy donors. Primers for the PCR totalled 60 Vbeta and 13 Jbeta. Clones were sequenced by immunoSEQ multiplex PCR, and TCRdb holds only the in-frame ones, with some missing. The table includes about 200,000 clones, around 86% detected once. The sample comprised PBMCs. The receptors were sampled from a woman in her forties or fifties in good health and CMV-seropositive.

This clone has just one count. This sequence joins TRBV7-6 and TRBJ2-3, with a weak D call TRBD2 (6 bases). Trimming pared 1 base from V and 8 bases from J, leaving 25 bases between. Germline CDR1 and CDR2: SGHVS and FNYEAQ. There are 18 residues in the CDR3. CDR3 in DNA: TGTGCCAGCAGCTTAGTCAGCTCTAGCGATCCCCGGCGGGGTACGCAGTATTTT. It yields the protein CASSLVSSSDPRRGTQYF.

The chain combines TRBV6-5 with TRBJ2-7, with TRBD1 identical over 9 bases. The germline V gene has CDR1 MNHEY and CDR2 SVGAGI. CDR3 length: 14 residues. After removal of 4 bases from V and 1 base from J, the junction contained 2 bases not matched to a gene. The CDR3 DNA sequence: TGTGCCAGCAGTTTAGGGACAGGGTCCTACGAGCAGTACTTC. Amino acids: CASSLGTGSYEQYF.

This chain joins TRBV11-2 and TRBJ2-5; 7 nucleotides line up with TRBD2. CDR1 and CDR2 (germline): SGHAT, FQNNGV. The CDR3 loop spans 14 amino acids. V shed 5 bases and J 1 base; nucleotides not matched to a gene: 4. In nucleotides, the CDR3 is TGTGCCAGCAGCCGCCCGGGGGGCCAAGAGACCCAGTACTTC. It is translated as CASSRPGGQETQYF.

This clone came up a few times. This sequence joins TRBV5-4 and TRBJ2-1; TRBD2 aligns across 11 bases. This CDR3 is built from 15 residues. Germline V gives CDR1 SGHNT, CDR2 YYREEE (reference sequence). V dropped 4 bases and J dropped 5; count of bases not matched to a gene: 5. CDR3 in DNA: TGTGCCAGCAGCCTGAGACTAGCGGGGAACAATGAGCAGTTCTTC. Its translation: CASSLRLAGNNEQFF.

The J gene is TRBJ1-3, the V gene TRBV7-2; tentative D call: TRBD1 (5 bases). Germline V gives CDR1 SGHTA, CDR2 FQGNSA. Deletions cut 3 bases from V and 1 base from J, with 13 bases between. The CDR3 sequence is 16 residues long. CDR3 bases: TGTGCCAGCAGCTTCTTAGGGGAAGGGTCTGGAAACACCATATATTTT. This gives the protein CASSFLGEGSGNTIYF.

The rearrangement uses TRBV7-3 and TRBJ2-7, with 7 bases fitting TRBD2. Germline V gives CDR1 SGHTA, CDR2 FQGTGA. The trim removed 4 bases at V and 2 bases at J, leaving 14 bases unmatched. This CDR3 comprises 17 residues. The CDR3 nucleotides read TGTGCCAGCAGCTCGGGGCCTAGCGGAGTTACCACCTACGAGCAGTACTTC. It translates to CASSSGPSGVTTYEQYF. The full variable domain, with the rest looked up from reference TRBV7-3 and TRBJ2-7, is GAGVSQTPSNKVTEKGKYVELRCDPISGHTALYWYRQSLGQGPEFLIYFQGTGAADDSGLPNDRFFAVRPEGSVSTLKIQRTERGDSAVYLCASSSGPSGVTTYEQYFGPGTRLTVT.

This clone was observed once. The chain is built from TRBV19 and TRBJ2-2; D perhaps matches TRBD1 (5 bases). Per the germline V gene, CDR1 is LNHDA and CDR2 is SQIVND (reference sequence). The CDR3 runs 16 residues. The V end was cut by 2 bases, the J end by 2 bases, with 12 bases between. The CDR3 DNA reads TGTGCCAGTAGTATAAAGGTCCAGGGTAACACCGGGGAGCTGTTTTTT. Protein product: CASSIKVQGNTGELFF.

Here the CDR3 DNA reads TGTGCCAGCAGCTTAGAATGGCGGGGGGGCGTAAATGAGCAGTTCTTC. Protein: CASSLEWRGGVNEQFF. This sequence joins TRBV11-3 and TRBJ2-1, with 9 bases lining up with TRBD2. Germline CDR1 reads SGHNT; CDR2 reads YENEEA. The V gene end was trimmed by 0 bases and the J gene end by 7 bases; junction bases not matched to a gene: 7. The CDR3 has 16 residues. Together with reference TRBV11-3 and TRBJ2-1, the CDR3 gives the full variable domain: EAGVVQSPRYKIIEKKQPVAFWCNPISGHNTLYWYLQNLGQGPELLIRYENEEAVDDSQLPKDRFSAERLKGVDSTLKIQPAELGDSAVYLCASSLEWRGGVNEQFFGPGTRLTVL.

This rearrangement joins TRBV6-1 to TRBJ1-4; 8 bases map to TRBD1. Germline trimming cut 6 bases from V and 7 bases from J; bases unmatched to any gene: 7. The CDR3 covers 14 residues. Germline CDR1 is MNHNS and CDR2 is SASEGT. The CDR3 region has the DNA TGTGCCAGCAGGCGCAGGGGGCAGGGTGAAAAACTGTTTTTT. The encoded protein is CASRRRGQGEKLFF.

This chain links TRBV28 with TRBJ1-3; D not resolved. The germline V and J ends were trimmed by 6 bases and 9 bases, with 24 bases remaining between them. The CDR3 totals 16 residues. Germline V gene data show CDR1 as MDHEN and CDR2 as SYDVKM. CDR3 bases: TGTGCCAGCAGCCTACACTCCCGGACTGTGGATAGCACCATATATTTT. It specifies CASSLHSRTVDSTIYF.

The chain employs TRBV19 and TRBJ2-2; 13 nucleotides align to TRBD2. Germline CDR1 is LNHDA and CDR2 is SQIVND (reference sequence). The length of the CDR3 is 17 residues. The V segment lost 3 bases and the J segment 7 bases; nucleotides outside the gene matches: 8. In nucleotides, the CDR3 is TGTGCCAGTAGTATGGTGGGACTAGCGGGACGGGGCGGGGAGCTGTTTTTT. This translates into CASSMVGLAGRGGELFF.

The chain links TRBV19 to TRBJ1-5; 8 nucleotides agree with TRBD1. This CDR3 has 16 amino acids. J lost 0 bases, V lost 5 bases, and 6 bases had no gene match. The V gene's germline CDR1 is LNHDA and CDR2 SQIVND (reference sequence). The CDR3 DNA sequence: TGTGCCAGTAGTCCTCCAGGGGGCGTTAGCAATCAGCCCCAGCATTTT. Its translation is CASSPPGGVSNQPQHF.

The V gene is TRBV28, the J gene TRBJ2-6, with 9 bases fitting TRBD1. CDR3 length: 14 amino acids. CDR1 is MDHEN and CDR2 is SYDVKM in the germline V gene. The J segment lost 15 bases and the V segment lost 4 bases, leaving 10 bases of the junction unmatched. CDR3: CASSSPGQGLGLTF. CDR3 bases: TGTGCCAGCAGTTCGCCGGGACAGGGCCTCGGCCTGACTTTC.

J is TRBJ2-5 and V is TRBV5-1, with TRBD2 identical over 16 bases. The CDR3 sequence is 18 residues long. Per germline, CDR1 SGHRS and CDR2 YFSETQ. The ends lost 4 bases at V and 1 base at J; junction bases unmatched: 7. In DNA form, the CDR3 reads TGCGCCAGCAGCGGGGGACTAGCGGGGGGGAATCTCCAAGAGACCCAGTACTTC. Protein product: CASSGGLAGGNLQETQYF.

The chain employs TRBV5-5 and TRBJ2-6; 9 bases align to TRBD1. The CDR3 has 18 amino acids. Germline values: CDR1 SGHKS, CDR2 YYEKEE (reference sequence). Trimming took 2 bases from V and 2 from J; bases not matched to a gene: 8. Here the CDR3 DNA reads TGTGCCAGCAGCTTCTCGCGGGACAGGGCCCCTGGGGCCAACGTCCTGACTTTC. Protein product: CASSFSRDRAPGANVLTF.

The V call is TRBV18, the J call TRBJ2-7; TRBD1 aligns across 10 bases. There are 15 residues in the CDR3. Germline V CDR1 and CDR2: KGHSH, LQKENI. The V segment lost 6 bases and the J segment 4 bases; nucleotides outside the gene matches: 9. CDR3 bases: TGTGCCAGCTCCATCGGGGGGACAGGGGAATACGAGCAGTACTTC. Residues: CASSIGGTGEYEQYF.

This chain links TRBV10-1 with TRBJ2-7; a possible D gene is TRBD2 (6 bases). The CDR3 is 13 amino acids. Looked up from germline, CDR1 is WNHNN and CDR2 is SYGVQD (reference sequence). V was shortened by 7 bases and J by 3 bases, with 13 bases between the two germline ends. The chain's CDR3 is CASNYPGDYEQYF. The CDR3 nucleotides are TGCGCCAGCAACTATCCGGGGGACTACGAGCAGTACTTC.

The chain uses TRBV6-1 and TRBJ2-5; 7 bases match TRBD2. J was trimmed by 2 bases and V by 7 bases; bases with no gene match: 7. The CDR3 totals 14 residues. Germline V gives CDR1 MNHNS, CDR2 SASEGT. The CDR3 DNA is TGTGCCAGCACCAGTGCTAGCGGACAAGAGACCCAGTACTTC. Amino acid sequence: CASTSASGQETQYF.

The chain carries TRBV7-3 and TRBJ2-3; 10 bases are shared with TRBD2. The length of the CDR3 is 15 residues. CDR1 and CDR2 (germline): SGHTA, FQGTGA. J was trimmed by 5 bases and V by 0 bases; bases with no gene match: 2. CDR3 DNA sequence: TGTGCCAGCAGCTTAACAGCGGGAGGGGTAGATACGCAGTATTTT. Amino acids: CASSLTAGGVDTQYF.

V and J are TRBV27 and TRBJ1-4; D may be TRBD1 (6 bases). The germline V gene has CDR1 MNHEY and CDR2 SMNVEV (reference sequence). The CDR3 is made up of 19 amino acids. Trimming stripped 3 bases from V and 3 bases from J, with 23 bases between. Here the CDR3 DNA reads TGTGCCAGCAGTTTCTCCCCTAACCACCACAGGGCAGCTAATGAAAAACTGTTTTTT. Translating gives CASSFSPNHHRAANEKLFF.

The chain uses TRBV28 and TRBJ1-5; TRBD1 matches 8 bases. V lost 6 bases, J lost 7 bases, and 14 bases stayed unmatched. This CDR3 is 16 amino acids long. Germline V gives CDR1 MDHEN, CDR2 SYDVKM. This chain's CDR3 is CASREGRQGARQPQHF. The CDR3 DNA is TGTGCCAGCAGGGAAGGGAGGCAGGGGGCGAGACAGCCCCAGCATTTT. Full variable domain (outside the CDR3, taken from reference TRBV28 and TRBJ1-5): DVKVTQSSRYLVKRTGEKVFLECVQDMDHENMFWYRQDPGLGLRLIYFSYDVKMKEKGDIPEGYSVSREKKERFSLILESASTNQTSMYLCASREGRQGARQPQHFGDGTRLSIL.

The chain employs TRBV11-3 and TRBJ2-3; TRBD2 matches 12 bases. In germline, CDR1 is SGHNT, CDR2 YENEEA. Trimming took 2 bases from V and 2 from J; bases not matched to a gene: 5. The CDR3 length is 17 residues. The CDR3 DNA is TGTGCCAGCAGCTTATCAGGACTAGCGGGGAACACAGATACGCAGTATTTT. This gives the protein CASSLSGLAGNTDTQYF.

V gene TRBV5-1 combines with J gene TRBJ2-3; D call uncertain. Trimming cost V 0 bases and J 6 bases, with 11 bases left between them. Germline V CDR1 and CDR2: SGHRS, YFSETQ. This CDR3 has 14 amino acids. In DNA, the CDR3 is TGCGCCAGCAGCTTGGGTCAGGTTGTGGATACGCAGTATTTT. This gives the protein CASSLGQVVDTQYF.

Here the CDR3 DNA reads TGTGCCAGCAGCTTGACAGGGGTGAGAGAAAAACTGTTTTTT. This translates into CASSLTGVREKLFF. The chain employs TRBV11-2 and TRBJ1-4; TRBD1 matches 8 bases. V dropped 3 bases and J dropped 8; count of bases not matched to a gene: 5. There are 14 residues in the CDR3. From germline, CDR1 is SGHAT and CDR2 FQNNGV.

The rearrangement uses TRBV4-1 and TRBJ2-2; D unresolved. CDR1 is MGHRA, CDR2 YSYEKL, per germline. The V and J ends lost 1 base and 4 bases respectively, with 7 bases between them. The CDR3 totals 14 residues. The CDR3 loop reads CASSQGWATGELFF. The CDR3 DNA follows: TGCGCCAGCAGCCAAGGCTGGGCCACCGGGGAGCTGTTTTTT.

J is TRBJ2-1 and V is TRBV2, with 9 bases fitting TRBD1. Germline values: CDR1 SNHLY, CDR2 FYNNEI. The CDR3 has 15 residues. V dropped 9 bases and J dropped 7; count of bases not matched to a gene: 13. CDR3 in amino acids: CASTPGPQGANEQFF. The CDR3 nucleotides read TGTGCCAGTACCCCCGGACCACAGGGGGCAAATGAGCAGTTCTTC.